This T cell receptor beta chain was recorded in a study of PD-1 blockade in classical Hodgkin lymphoma. Notes on this clone: The antigen remains unidentified.

As for time point: cycle 4 day 1 (C4D1), after 5 to 7 weeks of nivolumab. Each patient's relapse followed autologous stem cell transplantation, and brentuximab vedotin exposure varied. Data came from immunoSEQ multiplex PCR; TCRdb stores just in-frame clones and leaves some out. The profile shows roughly 27,000 clones, 72% of them singletons. Study-level results: Patients were excluded if nivolumab began under 1 year after ASCT (the autologous transplant).

Germline V gives CDR1 KGHSH, CDR2 LQKENI. V shed 3 bases and J 7 bases; nucleotides not matched to a gene: 2. CDR3 length: 13 residues. V is TRBV18 and J is TRBJ1-1; TRBD1 aligns across 10 bases. The sequencing used peripheral blood mononuclear cells (PBMCs), collected before the fourth cycle of nivolumab. This sequence was found in a human donor with classical Hodgkin lymphoma. CDR3 amino acids: CASSPGQGIEAFF. The CDR3 nucleotides are TGTGCCAGCTCACCGGGACAGGGGATTGAAGCTTTCTTT.